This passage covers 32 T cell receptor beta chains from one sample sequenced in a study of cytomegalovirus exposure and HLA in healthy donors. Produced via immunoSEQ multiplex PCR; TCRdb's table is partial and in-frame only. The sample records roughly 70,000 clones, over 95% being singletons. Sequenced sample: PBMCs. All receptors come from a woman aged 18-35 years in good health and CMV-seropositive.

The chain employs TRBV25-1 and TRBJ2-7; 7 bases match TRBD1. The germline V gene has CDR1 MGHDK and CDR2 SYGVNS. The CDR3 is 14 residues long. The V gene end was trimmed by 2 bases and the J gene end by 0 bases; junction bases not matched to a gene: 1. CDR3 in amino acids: CASSEGDSSYEQYF. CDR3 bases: TGTGCCAGCAGTGAAGGGGACAGCTCCTACGAGCAGTACTTC.

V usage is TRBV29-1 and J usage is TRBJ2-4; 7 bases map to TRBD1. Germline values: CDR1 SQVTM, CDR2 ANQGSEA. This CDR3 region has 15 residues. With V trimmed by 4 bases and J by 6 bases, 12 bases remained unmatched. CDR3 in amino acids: CSVVGTDDGGNIQYF. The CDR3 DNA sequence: TGCAGCGTTGTAGGGACAGATGATGGCGGAAACATTCAGTACTTC.

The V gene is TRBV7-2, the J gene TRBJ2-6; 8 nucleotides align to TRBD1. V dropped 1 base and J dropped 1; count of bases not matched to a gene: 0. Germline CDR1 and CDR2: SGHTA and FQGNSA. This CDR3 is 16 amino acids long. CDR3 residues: CASSLGTGSGANVLTF. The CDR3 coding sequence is TGTGCCAGCAGCTTAGGGACAGGGTCTGGGGCCAACGTCCTGACTTTC.

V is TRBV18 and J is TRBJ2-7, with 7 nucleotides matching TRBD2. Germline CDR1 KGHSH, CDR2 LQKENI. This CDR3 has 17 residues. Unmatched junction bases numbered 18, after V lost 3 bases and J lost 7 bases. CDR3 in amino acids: CASSPRLPGTAGGEQYF. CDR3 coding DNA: TGTGCCAGCTCACCTCGTCTTCCCGGGACCGCCGGGGGGGAGCAGTACTTC. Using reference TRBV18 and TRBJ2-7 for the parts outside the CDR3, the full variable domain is NAGVMQNPRHLVRRRGQEARLRCSPMKGHSHVYWYRQLPEEGLKFMVYLQKENIIDESGMPKERFSAEFPKEGPSILRIQQVVRGDSAAYFCASSPRLPGTAGGEQYFGPGTRLTVT.

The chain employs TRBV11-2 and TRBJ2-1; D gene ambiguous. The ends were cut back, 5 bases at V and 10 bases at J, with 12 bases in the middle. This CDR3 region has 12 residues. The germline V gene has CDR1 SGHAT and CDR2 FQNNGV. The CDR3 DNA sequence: TGTGCCAGCAGCCCACTAAGTGGGGAGCAGTTCTTC. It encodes CASSPLSGEQFF. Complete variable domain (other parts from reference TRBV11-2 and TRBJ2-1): EAGVAQSPRYKIIEKRQSVAFWCNPISGHATLYWYQQILGQGPKLLIQFQNNGVVDDSQLPKDRFSAERLKGVDSTLKIQPAKLEDSAVYLCASSPLSGEQFFGPGTRLTVL.

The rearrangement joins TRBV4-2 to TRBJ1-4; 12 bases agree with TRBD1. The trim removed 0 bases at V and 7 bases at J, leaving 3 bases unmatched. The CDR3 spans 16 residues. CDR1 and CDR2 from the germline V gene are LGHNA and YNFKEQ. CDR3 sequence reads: CASSQDPGQGAEKLFF. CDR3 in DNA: TGTGCCAGCAGCCAAGATCCGGGACAGGGGGCTGAAAAACTGTTTTTT.

CDR3 loop: CASSLDLGGNEQFF. The CDR3 DNA follows: TGTGCCAGCAGCTTAGATCTTGGGGGGAATGAGCAGTTCTTC. The chain links TRBV7-9 to TRBJ2-1, with TRBD2 as a possible D gene (6 bases). V was pared by 1 base and J by 7 bases, with 11 bases between. The CDR3 spans 14 residues. Germline assignment: CDR1 SEHNR and CDR2 FQNEAQ (reference sequence).

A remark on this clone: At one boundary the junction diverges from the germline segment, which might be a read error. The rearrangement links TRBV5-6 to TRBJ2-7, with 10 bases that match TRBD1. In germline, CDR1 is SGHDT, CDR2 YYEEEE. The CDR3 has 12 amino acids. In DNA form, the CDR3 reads TGTGCCAGCAGCGATGACAGGGGGCGAGACGCTTTC. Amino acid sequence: CASSDDRGRDAF.

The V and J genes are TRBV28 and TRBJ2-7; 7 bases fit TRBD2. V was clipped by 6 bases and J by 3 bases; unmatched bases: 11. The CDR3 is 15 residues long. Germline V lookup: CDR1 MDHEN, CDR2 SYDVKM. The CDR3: CASRRWGGVVYEQYF. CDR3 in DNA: TGTGCCAGCAGGCGGTGGGGAGGGGTCGTCTACGAGCAGTACTTC.

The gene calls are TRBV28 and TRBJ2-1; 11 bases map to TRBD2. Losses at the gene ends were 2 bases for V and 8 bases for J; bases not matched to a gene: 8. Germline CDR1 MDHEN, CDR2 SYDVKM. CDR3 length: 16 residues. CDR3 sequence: CASSLAQLAGVDEQFF. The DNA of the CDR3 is TGTGCCAGCAGTTTAGCCCAACTAGCGGGAGTGGATGAGCAGTTCTTC.

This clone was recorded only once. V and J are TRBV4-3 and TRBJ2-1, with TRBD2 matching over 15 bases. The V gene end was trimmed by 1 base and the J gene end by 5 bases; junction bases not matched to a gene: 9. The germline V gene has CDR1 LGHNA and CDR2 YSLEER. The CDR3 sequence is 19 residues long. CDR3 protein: CASSQVPGLAGGLDNEQFF. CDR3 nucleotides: TGCGCCAGCAGCCAAGTCCCGGGACTAGCGGGAGGCCTAGACAATGAGCAGTTCTTC.

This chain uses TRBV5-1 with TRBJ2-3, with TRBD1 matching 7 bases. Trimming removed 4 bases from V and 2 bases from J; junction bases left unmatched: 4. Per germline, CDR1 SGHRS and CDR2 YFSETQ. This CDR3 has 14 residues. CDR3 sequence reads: CASSGGQLTDTQYF. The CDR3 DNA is TGCGCCAGCAGCGGGGGACAGCTCACAGATACGCAGTATTTT.

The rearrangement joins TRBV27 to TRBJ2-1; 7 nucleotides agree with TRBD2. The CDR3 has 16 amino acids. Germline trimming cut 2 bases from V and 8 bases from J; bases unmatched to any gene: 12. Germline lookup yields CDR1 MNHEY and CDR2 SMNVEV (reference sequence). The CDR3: CASSLRDPGGRDEQFF. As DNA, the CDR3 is TGTGCCAGCAGTTTAAGGGACCCGGGAGGTAGGGATGAGCAGTTCTTC.

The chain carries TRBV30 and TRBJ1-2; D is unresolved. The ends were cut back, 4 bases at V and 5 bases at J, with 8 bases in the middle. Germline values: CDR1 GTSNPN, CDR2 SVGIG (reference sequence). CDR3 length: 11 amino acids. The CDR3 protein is CAWKAGYGYTF. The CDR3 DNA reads TGTGCCTGGAAAGCGGGGTATGGCTACACCTTC.

The CDR3 DNA follows: TGTGCCAGCAGCGGGAGGGCCACAGATACGCAGTATTTT. Its translation is CASSGRATDTQYF. This chain uses TRBV7-2 with TRBJ2-3; TRBD2 matches 7 bases. Losses at the gene ends were 5 bases for V and 2 bases for J; bases not matched to a gene: 1. CDR3 size: 13 residues. Per germline, CDR1 SGHTA and CDR2 FQGNSA.

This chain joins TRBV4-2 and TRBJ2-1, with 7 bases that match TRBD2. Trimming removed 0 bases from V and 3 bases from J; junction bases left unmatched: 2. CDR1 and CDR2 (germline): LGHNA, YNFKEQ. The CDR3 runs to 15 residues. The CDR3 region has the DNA TGTGCCAGCAGCCAAGAGTGGGACTACTACAATGAGCAGTTCTTC. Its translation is CASSQEWDYYNEQFF.

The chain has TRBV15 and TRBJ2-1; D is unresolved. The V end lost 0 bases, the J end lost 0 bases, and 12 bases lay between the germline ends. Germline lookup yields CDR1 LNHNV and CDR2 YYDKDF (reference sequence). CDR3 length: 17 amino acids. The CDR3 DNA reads TGTGCCACCAGCAGAGAGGTGCCTAAACTCTCCTACAATGAGCAGTTCTTC. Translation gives CATSREVPKLSYNEQFF.

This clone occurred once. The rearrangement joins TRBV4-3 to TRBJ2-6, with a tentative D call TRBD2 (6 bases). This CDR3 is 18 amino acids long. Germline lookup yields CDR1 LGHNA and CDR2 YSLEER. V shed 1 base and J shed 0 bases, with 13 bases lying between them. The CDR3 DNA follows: TGCGCCAGCAGCCAAGTTAGCGGATCCAACTCTGGGGCCAACGTCCTGACTTTC. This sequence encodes CASSQVSGSNSGANVLTF.

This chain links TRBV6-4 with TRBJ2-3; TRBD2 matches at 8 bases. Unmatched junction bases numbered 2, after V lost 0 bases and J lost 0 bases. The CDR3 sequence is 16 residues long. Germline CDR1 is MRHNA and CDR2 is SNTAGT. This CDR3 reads CASSDSAGGSTDTQYF. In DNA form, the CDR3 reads TGTGCCAGCAGTGACTCTGCGGGAGGTAGCACAGATACGCAGTATTTT.

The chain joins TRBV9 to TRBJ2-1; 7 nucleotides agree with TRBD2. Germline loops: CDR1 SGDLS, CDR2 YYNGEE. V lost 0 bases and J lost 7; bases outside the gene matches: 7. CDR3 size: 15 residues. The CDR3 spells CASSVEAGERNEQFF. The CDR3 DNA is TGTGCCAGCAGCGTAGAGGCGGGAGAGAGGAATGAGCAGTTCTTC.

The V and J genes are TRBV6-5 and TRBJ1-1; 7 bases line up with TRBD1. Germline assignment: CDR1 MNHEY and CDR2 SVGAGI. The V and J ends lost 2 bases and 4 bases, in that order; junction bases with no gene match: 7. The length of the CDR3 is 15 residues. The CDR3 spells CASSYLAGTATEAFF. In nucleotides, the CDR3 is TGTGCCAGCAGTTACCTAGCCGGGACAGCCACTGAAGCTTTCTTT.

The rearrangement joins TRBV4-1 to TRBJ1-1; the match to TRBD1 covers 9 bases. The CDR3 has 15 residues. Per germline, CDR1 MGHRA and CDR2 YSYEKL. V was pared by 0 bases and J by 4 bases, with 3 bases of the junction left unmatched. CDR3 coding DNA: TGCGCCAGCAGCCAAGAGGGACAGGGAGGCACTGAAGCTTTCTTT. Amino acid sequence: CASSQEGQGGTEAFF.

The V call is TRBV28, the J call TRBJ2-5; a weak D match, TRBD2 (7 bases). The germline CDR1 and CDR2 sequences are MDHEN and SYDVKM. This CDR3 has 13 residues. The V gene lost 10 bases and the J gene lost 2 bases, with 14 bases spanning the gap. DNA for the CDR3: TGTGCCACGGGGGGCGGGGATCAAGAGACCCAGTACTTC. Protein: CATGGGDQETQYF.

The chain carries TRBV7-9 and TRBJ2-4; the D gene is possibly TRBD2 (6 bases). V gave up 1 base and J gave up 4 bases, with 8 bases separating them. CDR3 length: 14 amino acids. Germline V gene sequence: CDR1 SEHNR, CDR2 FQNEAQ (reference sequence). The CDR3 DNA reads TGTGCCAGCAGCTTAGGGGACTGGAAAAACATTCAGTACTTC. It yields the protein CASSLGDWKNIQYF.

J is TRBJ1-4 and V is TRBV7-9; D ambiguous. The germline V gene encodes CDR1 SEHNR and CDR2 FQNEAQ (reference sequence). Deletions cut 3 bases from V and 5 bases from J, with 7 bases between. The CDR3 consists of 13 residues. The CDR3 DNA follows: TGTGCCAGCAGCTTCAGAAAGAATGAAAAACTGTTTTTT. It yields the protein CASSFRKNEKLFF.

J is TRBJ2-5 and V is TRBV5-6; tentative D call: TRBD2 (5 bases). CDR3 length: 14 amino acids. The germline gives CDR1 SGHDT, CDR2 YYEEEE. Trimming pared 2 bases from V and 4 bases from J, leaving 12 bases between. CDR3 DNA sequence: TGTGCCAGCAGCTTAAGTGGGAGCGGAGAGACCCAGTACTTC. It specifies CASSLSGSGETQYF.

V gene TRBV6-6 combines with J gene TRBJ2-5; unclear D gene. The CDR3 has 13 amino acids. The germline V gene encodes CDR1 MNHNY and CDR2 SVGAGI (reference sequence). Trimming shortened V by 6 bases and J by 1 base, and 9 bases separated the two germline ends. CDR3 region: CASSRSSQETQYF. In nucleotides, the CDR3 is TGTGCCAGCAGCCGGAGTTCCCAAGAGACCCAGTACTTC.

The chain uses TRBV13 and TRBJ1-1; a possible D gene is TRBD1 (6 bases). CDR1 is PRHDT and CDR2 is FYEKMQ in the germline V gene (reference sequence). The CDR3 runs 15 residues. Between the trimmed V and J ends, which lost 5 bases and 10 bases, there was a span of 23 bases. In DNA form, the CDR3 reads TGTGCCAGCAGCCCCCCCCTAGGACAGCGAGGGGGAGCTTTCTTT. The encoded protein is CASSPPLGQRGGAFF.

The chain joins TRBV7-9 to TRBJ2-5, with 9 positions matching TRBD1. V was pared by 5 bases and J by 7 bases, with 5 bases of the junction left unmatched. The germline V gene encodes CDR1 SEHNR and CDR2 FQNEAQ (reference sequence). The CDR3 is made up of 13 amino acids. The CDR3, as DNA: TGTGCCAGCAGCCCCCCGGGACAGGGGACCCAGTACTTC. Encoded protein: CASSPPGQGTQYF.

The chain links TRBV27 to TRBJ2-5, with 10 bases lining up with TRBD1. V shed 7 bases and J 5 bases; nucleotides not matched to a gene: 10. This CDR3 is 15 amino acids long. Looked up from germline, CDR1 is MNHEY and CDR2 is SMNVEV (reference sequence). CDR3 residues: CASTNRTGGRETQYF. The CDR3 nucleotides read TGTGCCAGCACCAATCGGACAGGGGGACGGGAGACCCAGTACTTC.

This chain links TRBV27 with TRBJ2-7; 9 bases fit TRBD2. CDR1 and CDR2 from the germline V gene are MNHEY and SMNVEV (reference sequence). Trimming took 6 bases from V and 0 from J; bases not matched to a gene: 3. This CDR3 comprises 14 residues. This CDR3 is CASSKTSGSYEQYF. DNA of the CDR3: TGTGCCAGCAGCAAGACTAGCGGCTCCTACGAGCAGTACTTC.

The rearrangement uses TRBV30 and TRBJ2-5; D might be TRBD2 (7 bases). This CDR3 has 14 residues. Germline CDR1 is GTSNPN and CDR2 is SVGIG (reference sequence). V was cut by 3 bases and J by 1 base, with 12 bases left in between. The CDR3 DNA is TGTGCCTGGAGGTGGGGGGGGCTCCAAGAGACCCAGTACTTC. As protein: CAWRWGGLQETQYF.